This entry is about one T cell receptor (beta chain). This sample is part of a study of neoadjuvant anti-PD-1 for oral cavity cancer. Germline CDR1 reads SGHRS; CDR2 reads YFSETQ. V lost 4 bases to trimming and J lost 2 bases, with 14 bases between them. This CDR3 contains 15 residues. Documented time point: after neoadjuvant nivolumab, at surgical resection. Six replicates per PBMC sample, mostly from roughly 490 ng of genomic DNA. The protocol was immunoSEQ multiplex PCR, while the TCRdb copy is restricted to in-frame clones and leaves out a portion. Among 73,000 or so clones listed, approximately 81% were seen once.

The chain links TRBV5-1 to TRBJ2-3; D call uncertain. This specimen consisted of PBMCs, obtained after nivolumab (anti-PD-1) treatment. This receptor was identified in a person between 40 and 85 years old with oral cavity squamous cell carcinoma. The chain's CDR3 is CASSPPAVTTDTQYF. The CDR3 nucleotides read TGCGCCAGCAGCCCCCCCGCGGTCACCACAGATACGCAGTATTTT.